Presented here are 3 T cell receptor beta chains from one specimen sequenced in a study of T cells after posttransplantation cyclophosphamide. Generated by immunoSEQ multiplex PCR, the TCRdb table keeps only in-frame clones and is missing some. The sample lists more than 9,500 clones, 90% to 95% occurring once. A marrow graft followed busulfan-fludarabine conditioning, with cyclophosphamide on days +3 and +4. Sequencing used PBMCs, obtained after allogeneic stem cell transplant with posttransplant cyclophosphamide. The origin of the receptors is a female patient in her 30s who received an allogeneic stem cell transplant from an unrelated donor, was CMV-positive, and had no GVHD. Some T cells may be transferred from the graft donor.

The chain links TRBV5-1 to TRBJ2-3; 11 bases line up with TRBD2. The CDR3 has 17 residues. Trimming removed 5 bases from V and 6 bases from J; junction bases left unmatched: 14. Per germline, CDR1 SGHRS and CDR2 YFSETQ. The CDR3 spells CASSKLRLAGPVDTQYF. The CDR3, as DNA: TGCGCCAGCAGTAAACTCCGACTAGCGGGGCCGGTGGATACGCAGTATTTT.

The CDR3 reads CAVAERGSHNEQFF. DNA for the CDR3: TGCGCCGTGGCGGAGCGGGGGAGCCACAATGAGCAGTTCTTC. The J gene is TRBJ2-1, the V gene TRBV10-2, with 8 bases lining up with TRBD2. J gave up 5 bases and V 11 bases, and 11 bases lay outside the gene matches. Germline V gives CDR1 WSHSY, CDR2 SAAADI. The CDR3 is 14 residues long.

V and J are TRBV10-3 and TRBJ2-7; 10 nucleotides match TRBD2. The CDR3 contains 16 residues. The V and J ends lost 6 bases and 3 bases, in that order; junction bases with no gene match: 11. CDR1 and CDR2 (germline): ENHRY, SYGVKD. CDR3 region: CAIRTFSGGPGYEQYF. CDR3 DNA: TGTGCCATCAGGACCTTTAGCGGGGGGCCGGGCTACGAGCAGTACTTC.